Shown below are 28 T cell receptor beta chains from a single sample sequenced in a study of T cells after yellow fever vaccination. TCRdb processed the 5' RACE reads anew with MiXCR; each CDR3 protein has one entry. The sample contains approximately 600,000 distinct CDR3 sequences, approximately 13% of which appear only once. This sample comprised PBMCs, obtained on the day of the yellow fever booster vaccination. Receptors originate from a man aged 25 to 45 who received the YFV17D yellow fever vaccine.

This clonotype turned up a few times. The rearrangement links TRBV30 to TRBJ2-5; 9 nucleotides align to TRBD2. V was clipped by 0 bases and J by 5 bases; unmatched bases: 7. This CDR3 contains 15 residues. Germline assignment: CDR1 GTSNPN and CDR2 SVGIG (reference sequence). CDR3 amino acids: CAWSVPSGMRETQYF. Here the CDR3 DNA reads TGTGCCTGGAGTGTACCTAGCGGGATGCGGGAGACCCAGTACTTC.

Worth noting for this clonotype: With a much larger clone just one base away, this may be a read error. The rearrangement uses TRBV20-1 and TRBJ2-7; TRBD1 or TRBD2 may be the D gene (5 bases each). This CDR3 has 12 residues. The V gene's germline CDR1 is DFQATT and CDR2 SNEGSKA (reference sequence). CDR3 residues: CSAQRDLGELYF. CDR3 sequence (DNA): TGCAGTGCCCAGAGGGACCTTGGCGAGCTGTACTTC.

The chain couples TRBV5-1 to TRBJ2-1; 8 positions agree with TRBD2. The CDR3 consists of 15 residues. The V segment lost 0 bases and the J segment 3 bases; nucleotides outside the gene matches: 2. Per germline, CDR1 SGHRS and CDR2 YFSETQ. CDR3 amino acids: CASSLELADYNEQFF. The CDR3 DNA is TGCGCCAGCAGCTTGGAACTAGCGGACTACAATGAGCAGTTCTTC.

The V gene is TRBV5-5, the J gene TRBJ2-2; perhaps TRBD1 as D (5 bases). There are 15 residues in the CDR3. The V end lost 1 base, the J end lost 4 bases, and 11 bases lay between the germline ends. Germline-derived CDR1 and CDR2 are SGHKS and YYEKEE (reference sequence). The CDR3 nucleotides are TGTGCCAGCAGCTTGTTGCCAGGGTCCACCGGGGAGCTGTTTTTT. Its translation: CASSLLPGSTGELFF.

The V gene is TRBV5-8, the J gene TRBJ1-1; a possible D gene is TRBD1 (6 bases). Germline assignment: CDR1 SGHTS and CDR2 YDEGEE. V lost 4 bases to trimming and J lost 3 bases, with 13 bases between them. The CDR3 totals 14 residues. The chain's CDR3 is CASSHVTGHTEAFF. CDR3 coding DNA: TGTGCCAGCAGCCACGTAACAGGGCACACTGAAGCTTTCTTT.

The V call is TRBV6-1, the J call TRBJ2-7; 12 nucleotides align to TRBD1. The CDR3 has 16 amino acids. Trimming at V came to 2 bases and at J to 5 bases, leaving 7 bases not matched to a gene. From germline, CDR1 is MNHNS and CDR2 SASEGT. In DNA form, the CDR3 reads TGTGCCAGCAGTGAAAGGACCGGGACAGGGGGCAACGAGCAGTACTTC. Residues: CASSERTGTGGNEQYF.

This chain links TRBV5-4 with TRBJ2-3; TRBD2 might be the D (6 bases). Germline CDR1 and CDR2: SGHNT and YYREEE (reference sequence). V was shortened by 6 bases and J by 3 bases, with 8 bases between the two germline ends. CDR3 length: 12 residues. CDR3 nucleotides: TGTGCCAGCACCCGGGAGACAGATACGCAGTATTTT. This sequence encodes CASTRETDTQYF.

CDR3 sequence reads: CASSYSSPTSGVYNEQFF. As DNA, the CDR3 is TGTGCCAGCAGTTACTCGAGTCCGACTAGCGGGGTATACAATGAGCAGTTCTTC. This chain uses TRBV6-5 with TRBJ2-1; 11 bases line up with TRBD2. The junction had 8 bases not matched to a gene; V was cut back by 0 bases and J by 4 bases. The CDR3 is 18 amino acids. From germline, CDR1 is MNHEY and CDR2 SVGAGI.

CDR3: CASSLALAGVDTQYF. The CDR3, as DNA: TGTGCCAGCAGCTTGGCGCTAGCGGGTGTGGATACGCAGTATTTT. V is TRBV7-9 and J is TRBJ2-3; 8 positions match TRBD2. The CDR3 spans 15 residues. The V gene's germline CDR1 is SEHNR and CDR2 FQNEAQ (reference sequence). V shed 3 bases, J shed 6 bases, and the junction held 8 bases outside the gene matches. The full variable domain, its missing parts supplied by reference TRBV7-9 and TRBJ2-3, is DTGVSQNPRHKITKRGQNVTFRCDPISEHNRLYWYRQTLGQGPEFLTYFQNEAQLEKSRLLSDRFSAERPKGSFSTLEIQRTEQGDSAMYLCASSLALAGVDTQYFGPGTRLTVL.

This clonotype came up a few times. The chain links TRBV29-1 to TRBJ2-5; a possible D gene is TRBD2 (5 bases). CDR3 length equals 13 residues. V shed 6 bases and J shed 6 bases, with 17 bases lying between them. Germline V gene sequence: CDR1 SQVTM, CDR2 ANQGSEA. This CDR3 reads CSVGLISPQTQYF. CDR3 DNA: TGCAGCGTAGGACTGATTTCGCCTCAGACCCAGTACTTC. The whole variable domain, remainder taken from reference TRBV29-1 and TRBJ2-5, is SAVISQKPSRDICQRGTSLTIQCQVDSQVTMMFWYRQQPGQSLTLIATANQGSEATYESGFVIDKFPISRPNLTFSTLTVSNMSPEDSSIYLCSVGLISPQTQYFGPGTRLLVL.

This chain connects TRBV20-1 to TRBJ2-7; TRBD1 matches 9 bases. V gave up 5 bases and J gave up 1 base; unmatched junction bases: 6. The CDR3 has 14 amino acids. Germline-derived CDR1 and CDR2 are DFQATT and SNEGSKA (reference sequence). DNA of the CDR3: TGCAGTGCTTTTCTAGGACAGGGGTCCTACGAGCAGTACTTC. Translation: CSAFLGQGSYEQYF.

This sequence joins TRBV18 and TRBJ2-3; 8 bases are shared with TRBD2. Germline trimming cut 6 bases from V and 2 bases from J; bases unmatched to any gene: 10. The CDR3 spans 16 residues. Per the germline V gene, CDR1 is KGHSH and CDR2 is LQKENI. The CDR3 region is CASSPPPGGVTDTQYF. The CDR3 DNA reads TGTGCCAGCTCTCCTCCACCCGGGGGGGTCACAGATACGCAGTATTTT.

Comments on this clonotype: Germline and junction disagree at one end, which may indicate a read error. This chain links TRBV12-3 or TRBV12-4 with TRBJ2-2, with D possibly called TRBD1 or TRBD2 (5 bases each). The length of the CDR3 is 15 residues. CDR3 nucleotide sequence: TGTGCCAGCAGTTTGCGCGAGGGGTGGGCCGGGGAGCTGCTTTTT. It encodes CASSLREGWAGELLF.

V usage is TRBV20-1 and J usage is TRBJ2-7, with D maybe TRBD1 (5 bases). Germline V gene sequence: CDR1 DFQATT, CDR2 SNEGSKA (reference sequence). The CDR3 runs to 13 residues. Between the trimmed V and J ends, which lost 3 bases and 7 bases, there was a span of 16 bases. For the CDR3, the DNA is TGCAGTGCTAGTGGGATGGGGCTAGGAGAGCAGTACTTC. This translates into CSASGMGLGEQYF.

This chain links TRBV7-2 with TRBJ2-1, with D possibly matching TRBD2 (6 bases). CDR3 length: 15 residues. The germline V gene has CDR1 SGHTA and CDR2 FQGNSA. Trimming took off 4 bases at V and 8 bases at J, with 18 bases between the two ends. CDR3 nucleotide sequence: TGTGCCAGCAGCTCACCCCCGCTAGCGACCTATGAGCAGTTCTTC. Its protein product is CASSSPPLATYEQFF.

This clonotype was seen more than once but under ten times. The chain joins TRBV6-5 to TRBJ2-1; TRBD1 agrees at 7 bases. Per the germline V gene, CDR1 is MNHEY and CDR2 is SVGAGI. With V trimmed by 0 bases and J by 4 bases, 9 bases remained unmatched. CDR3 size: 17 residues. In DNA, the CDR3 is TGTGCCAGCAGTTACTCGGCCGACAGGGTTATGTACAATGAGCAGTTCTTC. It codes for CASSYSADRVMYNEQFF.

This clonotype was picked up a small number of times. V is TRBV7-9 and J is TRBJ1-1; D not certain. Germline CDR1 and CDR2: SEHNR and FQNEAQ (reference sequence). The CDR3 covers 14 residues. V was cut by 3 bases and J by 1 base, with 9 bases left in between. CDR3 loop: CASSFESKNTEAFF. The CDR3, as DNA: TGTGCCAGCAGCTTTGAAAGTAAGAACACTGAAGCTTTCTTT.

This clonotype was found a few times. The CDR3 is CASSLAAVRGSGIQYF. CDR3 sequence (DNA): TGCGCCAGCAGTCTAGCGGCCGTCAGAGGATCGGGCATTCAGTACTTC. This rearrangement joins TRBV5-1 to TRBJ2-4; 7 bases fit TRBD2. The CDR3 loop spans 16 amino acids. V was clipped by 5 bases and J by 9 bases; unmatched bases: 17. Germline V gene sequence: CDR1 SGHRS, CDR2 YFSETQ.

This clonotype showed up just a few times. This chain connects TRBV12-3 or TRBV12-4 to TRBJ2-1; 9 nucleotides align to TRBD2. V lost 5 bases and J lost 7; bases outside the gene matches: 9. The CDR3 extends over 15 amino acids. The CDR3 DNA reads TGTGCCAGCAGTCCGCTAGCGGGAATAGAAAATGAGCAGTTCTTC. Translating gives CASSPLAGIENEQFF.

The rearrangement links TRBV14 to TRBJ2-1; 9 bases align to TRBD2. This CDR3 contains 16 residues. V lost 3 bases to trimming and J lost 9 bases; unmatched junction nucleotides: 12. Germline-derived CDR1 and CDR2 are SGHDN and FVKESK. The CDR3 loop is CASSHFSIAGAGEQFF. The DNA of the CDR3 is TGTGCCAGCAGCCATTTTTCGATAGCGGGAGCGGGTGAGCAGTTCTTC.

The chain joins TRBV28 to TRBJ2-1, with D uncertain. V gave up 3 bases and J gave up 3 bases, with 15 bases separating them. The CDR3 has 16 amino acids. Germline V lookup: CDR1 MDHEN, CDR2 SYDVKM. The CDR3 sequence: CASSFEQAADYNEQFF. For the CDR3, the DNA is TGTGCCAGCAGTTTTGAGCAGGCGGCGGACTACAATGAGCAGTTCTTC.

This chain uses TRBV7-2 with TRBJ2-7; D is possibly TRBD1 or TRBD2 (6 bases each). Trimming pared 5 bases from V and 4 bases from J, leaving 21 bases between. CDR3 length equals 16 residues. Germline loops: CDR1 SGHTA, CDR2 FQGNSA. DNA for the CDR3: TGTGCCAGCAGCCCCCCGGGGGCCCGCTCCGTGTACGAGCAGTACTTC. Encoded protein: CASSPPGARSVYEQYF. Variable domain in full (rest from reference TRBV7-2 and TRBJ2-7): GAGVSQSPSNKVTEKGKDVELRCDPISGHTALYWYRQSLGQGLEFLIYFQGNSAPDKSGLPSDRFSAERTGGSVSTLTIQRTQQEDSAVYLCASSPPGARSVYEQYFGPGTRLTVT.

CDR3 in DNA: TGTGCCAGCTCACCGGGTTCGCTAGCTCAAGGCGAGCAGTACTTC. This sequence encodes CASSPGSLAQGEQYF. V gene TRBV18 combines with J gene TRBJ2-7, with a weak D call TRBD2 (5 bases). The germline V gene encodes CDR1 KGHSH and CDR2 LQKENI. V was trimmed by 3 bases and J by 6 bases, leaving 18 bases between them. CDR3 size: 15 residues.

The table lists this clonotype with a few counts. The chain employs TRBV7-2 and TRBJ2-1, with D possibly being TRBD1 (5 bases). Deletions cut 5 bases from V and 9 bases from J, with 11 bases between. Germline V gene lookup returns CDR1 SGHTA and CDR2 FQGNSA. This CDR3 region has 12 residues. CDR3 loop: CASSPDSPEQFF. Written as DNA, the CDR3 is TGTGCCAGCAGCCCAGACAGTCCTGAGCAGTTCTTC.

This clonotype was observed at least ten times. This chain uses TRBV20-1 with TRBJ2-7; TRBD2 aligns across 9 bases. Germline-derived CDR1 and CDR2 are DFQATT and SNEGSKA (reference sequence). This CDR3 contains 13 residues. V lost 2 bases and J lost 3; bases outside the gene matches: 2. CDR3 residues: CSARTSGRYEQYF. The CDR3 nucleotides read TGCAGTGCTAGAACTAGCGGGCGCTACGAGCAGTACTTC.

This chain uses TRBV20-1 with TRBJ2-3; no definite D call. CDR3 length equals 15 residues. V shed 3 bases and J shed 0 bases, with 13 bases lying between them. Germline values: CDR1 DFQATT, CDR2 SNEGSKA (reference sequence). DNA of the CDR3: TGCAGTGCTAGTTCGCGGAAAGAGAGCACAGATACGCAGTATTTT. Its protein is CSASSRKESTDTQYF.

CDR3 protein: CASSVSGGAGETQYF. Written as DNA, the CDR3 is TGTGCCAGCAGCGTTAGTGGGGGGGCTGGAGAGACCCAGTACTTC. This chain joins TRBV7-6 and TRBJ2-5; weak D call: TRBD2 (7 bases). The germline V gene encodes CDR1 SGHVS and CDR2 FNYEAQ. The CDR3 extends over 15 amino acids. Trimming shortened V by 5 bases and J by 4 bases, and 17 bases separated the two germline ends.

The chain couples TRBV4-3 to TRBJ2-1; no clear D gene. Germline V gene sequence: CDR1 LGHNA, CDR2 YSLEER. V lost 0 bases, J lost 10 bases, and 13 bases lay in between. The CDR3 is 14 amino acids. The CDR3 nucleotides are TGCGCCAGCAGCCAAGAAGGCGTGTATGGCGAGCAGTTCTTC. As protein: CASSQEGVYGEQFF.